Presented here are 26 T cell receptor beta chains from one specimen sequenced in a study of T cells in women clearing cervical HPV infection. The protocol was immunoSEQ multiplex PCR, while the TCRdb copy is restricted to in-frame clones and leaves out a portion. The sample yields approximately 16,000 clones, of which the top ten take up roughly 7.2%. The material sequenced was blood buffy coat. Receptors originate from a woman aged 18 to 75 with a cervical HPV16 infection that either progressed to CIN3+ or cleared (not recorded which).

Concerning this clone: The CDR3 is cut off 3 residues early in the read; its end comes from the germline J gene. The same CDR3 can be traced to other DNA sequences in this sample. The V gene is TRBV10-3, the J gene TRBJ2-5, with D tentatively TRBD1 (5 bases). V was shortened by 0 bases and J by 2 bases, with 10 bases between the two germline ends. CDR1 and CDR2 (germline): ENHRY, SYGVKD. The CDR3 extends over 15 amino acids. CDR3 DNA (partial): TGTGCCATCAGTGAGTCGAAACAGGCACAAGAGACC. Encoded protein: CAISESKQAQET. The full-length CDR3 reads as CAISESKQAQETQYF.

Comments on this clone: The read finishes 3 residues shy of the CDR3 end, and the germline J gene is used to complete it. V is TRBV7-8 and J is TRBJ1-2; 9 bases line up with TRBD1. Germline assignment: CDR1 SGHVS and CDR2 FQNEAQ. The trim removed 5 bases at V and 3 bases at J, leaving 7 bases unmatched. This CDR3 is built from 15 residues. CDR3 sequence reads: CASSHGQGKDYGYTF. The part of the CDR3 DNA that was read is TGTGCCAGCAGCCATGGACAGGGGAAGGACTATGGC.

Comment on this clone: Read data end 3 residues before the CDR3 end; the end is taken from the germline J gene. The V gene is TRBV11-3, the J gene TRBJ2-1; 10 nucleotides align to TRBD1. The germline CDR1 and CDR2 sequences are SGHNT and YENEEA. The CDR3 runs 15 residues. J lost 4 bases, V lost 5 bases, and 5 bases had no gene match. The part of the CDR3 DNA that was read is TGTGCCAGCAGCCTCGGGACAGGGGTGTACAATGAG. Its protein is CASSLGTGVYNE. The whole CDR3 sequence is CASSLGTGVYNEQFF.

With respect to this clone: From the germline J gene comes the end of the CDR3, since the read stops 3 residues before it. The genes are TRBV2 and TRBJ1-2, with 8 positions matching TRBD1. The V segment lost 3 bases and the J segment 4 bases; nucleotides outside the gene matches: 10. The CDR3 totals 16 residues. Germline V gene sequence: CDR1 SNHLY, CDR2 FYNNEI. Incomplete CDR3 DNA: TGTGCCAGCAGTGAGAGAGGAGGACAGGGAGCCTATGGC. Amino acid sequence: CASSERGGQGAYG. The full CDR3 sequence reads CASSERGGQGAYGYTF.

As concerns this clone: The read falls 3 residues short of the CDR3 end, and the missing part is taken from the germline J gene. Other DNA sequences in this specimen translate into the identical CDR3. This sequence joins TRBV20-1 and TRBJ2-7; D unresolved. From germline, CDR1 is DFQATT and CDR2 SNEGSKA (reference sequence). The CDR3 sequence is 12 residues long. Trimming left V 6 bases short and J 0 bases short, with 9 bases between. CDR3 protein: CSAETTSYEQYF. The CDR3 DNA, read in part, is TGCAGTGCGGAAACTACCTCCTACGAG.

As regards this clone: The DNA ends 3 residues before the CDR3 does, and the rest of the CDR3 is filled in from the germline J gene. The rearrangement uses TRBV2 and TRBJ2-3; TRBD2 matches at 7 bases. The CDR3 spans 15 residues. V lost 3 bases and J lost 5; bases outside the gene matches: 8. The germline gives CDR1 SNHLY, CDR2 FYNNEI. The CDR3 DNA, read in part, is TGTGCCAGCAGTGATGGCGGGGGTTATGTAGATACG. Encoded protein: CASSDGGGYVDT. The whole CDR3 sequence reads CASSDGGGYVDTQYF. Full variable domain (missing parts from reference TRBV2 and TRBJ2-3): EPEVTQTPSHQVTQMGQEVILRCVPISNHLYFYWYRQILGQKVEFLVSFYNNEISEKSEIFDDQFSVERPDGSNFTLKIRSTKLEDSAMYFCASSDGGGYVDTQYFGPGTRLTVL.

Comment on this clone: The observed sequence ends 3 residues before the CDR3 terminus, with the missing tail filled in from the germline J gene. This chain uses TRBV20-1 with TRBJ2-7; TRBD1 matches 9 bases. The V gene end was trimmed by 4 bases and the J gene end by 4 bases; junction bases not matched to a gene: 14. CDR1 DFQATT and CDR2 SNEGSKA come from the germline V gene (reference sequence). The CDR3 spans 16 residues. CDR3 DNA (partial): TGCAGTGCTAAAGATAATAAGGGGACAGGGCAATACGAG. This encodes CSAKDNKGTGQYE. The full-length CDR3 reads as CSAKDNKGTGQYEQYF.

As concerns this clone: The junction departs from the called germline gene at one end, perhaps through a read error. The CDR3 extends 3 residues past the end of the read, so its final part is completed from the germline J gene. This sequence joins TRBV7-9 and TRBJ2-1, with a weak D call TRBD1 (7 bases). This CDR3 is built from 14 residues. CDR1 and CDR2 from the germline V gene are SEHNR and FQNEAQ (reference sequence). Partial CDR3 DNA: TGTTCCAGCAGCTTAGGAGGGACAGACAATGAG. It yields the protein CSSSLGGTDNE. The full CDR3 is CSSSLGGTDNEQFF.

For this clone: The read finishes 3 residues shy of the CDR3 end, and the germline J gene is used to complete it. The V call is TRBV19, the J call TRBJ1-1; possibly TRBD1 for D (6 bases). CDR1 is LNHDA, CDR2 SQIVND, per germline (reference sequence). The CDR3 totals 15 residues. V lost 2 bases and J 1 base, leaving 11 bases between the germline ends. Partial CDR3 DNA: TGTGCCAGTAGTATATCGACAGGACAGAACACTGAA. The encoded protein is CASSISTGQNTE. The full CDR3 reads CASSISTGQNTEAFF.

A word on this clone: The observed sequence ends 3 residues before the CDR3 terminus, with the missing tail filled in from the germline J gene. The chain carries TRBV20-1 and TRBJ2-3; 9 bases map to TRBD1. Germline V gene sequence: CDR1 DFQATT, CDR2 SNEGSKA (reference sequence). The V and J ends lost 6 bases and 3 bases, in that order; junction bases with no gene match: 7. The CDR3 totals 14 residues. This CDR3 is CSAPTGGGTDTQYF. CDR3 bases read: TGCAGTGCCCCGACAGGGGGAGGTACAGATACG.

To note about this clone: The sequence runs out 3 residues before the end of the CDR3; the remainder is reconstructed from the germline J gene. The V gene is TRBV28, the J gene TRBJ2-5; TRBD1 agrees at 7 bases. The CDR3 has 15 amino acids. Germline V gene sequence: CDR1 MDHEN, CDR2 SYDVKM. V lost 0 bases, J lost 4 bases, and 5 bases stayed unmatched. The CDR3 sequence is CASSLWRQGGETQYF. CDR3 bases read: TGTGCCAGCAGTTTATGGCGACAGGGCGGAGAGACC.

As to this clone: The read ends 3 residues early relative to the CDR3; the germline J gene fills the gap. V gene TRBV19 combines with J gene TRBJ2-1, with 8 bases aligning to TRBD1. The V gene end was trimmed by 7 bases and the J gene end by 4 bases; junction bases not matched to a gene: 15. The CDR3 has 17 amino acids. Germline values: CDR1 LNHDA, CDR2 SQIVND (reference sequence). The sequenced CDR3 bases are TGTGCCAGTAAGGAGACAGGGGTAGCGGATGTTTACAATGAG. Its translation: CASKETGVADVYNE. The entire CDR3 is CASKETGVADVYNEQFF.

Turning to this clone: The read terminates 3 residues before the CDR3 end, so the remaining end is supplied by the germline J gene. V and J are TRBV10-1 and TRBJ2-7; weak D call: TRBD2 (6 bases). The CDR3 has 13 amino acids. CDR1 and CDR2 from the germline V gene are WNHNN and SYGVQD (reference sequence). V lost 4 bases to trimming and J lost 6 bases, with 13 bases between them. The CDR3 reads CASSAGTQGEQYF. The sequenced part of the CDR3 DNA is TGCGCCAGCAGTGCGGGGACTCAAGGCGAG.

Details on this clone: The CDR3 is cut off 3 residues early in the read; its end comes from the germline J gene. The J gene is TRBJ1-2, the V gene TRBV15; D gene ambiguous. CDR1 is LNHNV, CDR2 YYDKDF, per germline (reference sequence). The CDR3 runs to 14 residues. CDR3 DNA, as far as it was read: TGTGCCACCAGCAGAGATCTAGAGGTGGAGGGC. It codes for CATSRDLEVEG. The whole CDR3 protein is CATSRDLEVEGYTF. The full variable domain, rest sourced from reference TRBV15 and TRBJ1-2, is DAMVIQNPRYQVTQFGKPVTLSCSQTLNHNVMYWYQQKSSQAPKLLFHYYDKDFNNEADTPDNFQSRRPNTSFCFLDIRSPGLGDTAMYLCATSRDLEVEGYTFGSGTRLTVV.

The CDR3 reads CASSSRAGLNTEAFF. Partial CDR3 DNA: TGTGCCAGCAGCTCGCGGGCGGGCCTAAACACTGAA. This sequence joins TRBV7-9 and TRBJ1-1; D gene uncertain. With the read ending 3 residues before the CDR3 end, the germline J gene is used to fill in that end. There are 15 residues in the CDR3. Between the trimmed V and J ends, which lost 4 bases and 2 bases, there was a span of 14 bases. Germline-derived CDR1 and CDR2 are SEHNR and FQNEAQ (reference sequence).

About this clone itself: Read coverage stops 3 residues before the CDR3 terminus; the germline J gene supplies the remainder. The chain uses TRBV10-1 and TRBJ1-1, with D possibly TRBD1 on 5 matching bases. Germline V gives CDR1 WNHNN, CDR2 SYGVQD (reference sequence). CDR3 length equals 13 residues. The V gene lost 6 bases and the J gene lost 5 bases, with 13 bases spanning the gap. CDR3 bases read: TGCGCCAGCAGGCCCCAGGGAAGGACTGAA. The encoded protein is CASRPQGRTE. The full CDR3 sequence reads CASRPQGRTEAFF.

On this clone itself: The read finishes 3 residues shy of the CDR3 end, and the germline J gene is used to complete it. The chain is built from TRBV5-1 and TRBJ1-1, with a tentative D call TRBD1 (6 bases). The CDR3 contains 18 residues. From germline, CDR1 is SGHRS and CDR2 YFSETQ. Trimming pared 0 bases from V and 3 bases from J, leaving 21 bases between. Partial CDR3 DNA: TGCGCCAGCAGCTTGGGGTGGCAGGGGATGGGGGTAGACACTGAA. Amino acids: CASSLGWQGMGVDTE. The complete CDR3 reads CASSLGWQGMGVDTEAFF.

As concerns this clone: The read gets to within 3 residues of the CDR3 end, and the germline J gene fills in the rest. The V and J genes are TRBV11-3 and TRBJ2-2, with D possibly being TRBD2 (6 bases). Germline loops: CDR1 SGHNT, CDR2 YENEEA. The CDR3 totals 14 residues. V gave up 3 bases and J gave up 4 bases, with 9 bases separating them. CDR3 DNA, as far as it was read: TGTGCCAGCAGCTTTAGCGGTGCCACCGGGGAG. It translates to CASSFSGATGE. The full CDR3 protein is CASSFSGATGELFF.

In the case of this clone: The missing CDR3 end, 3 residues past where the read stops, is filled in from the germline J gene. The V and J genes are TRBV28 and TRBJ1-2, with D perhaps matching TRBD1 (6 bases). Germline CDR1 reads MDHEN; CDR2 reads SYDVKM. V was cut by 4 bases and J by 0 bases, with 15 bases left in between. The CDR3 runs 16 residues. CDR3 amino acids: CASSSQRQVSNYGYTF. The sequenced part of the CDR3 DNA is TGTGCCAGCAGTTCCCAAAGACAGGTCTCTAACTATGGC.

For this clone: With the read ending 3 residues before the CDR3 end, the germline J gene is used to fill in that end. The chain recombines TRBV18 with TRBJ2-1, with D tentatively TRBD2 (6 bases). Germline values: CDR1 KGHSH, CDR2 LQKENI. This CDR3 region has 16 residues. V gave up 5 bases and J gave up 0 bases, with 14 bases separating them. This CDR3 is CASSSSMGGSYNEQFF. The DNA read from the CDR3 is TGTGCCAGCTCATCTTCAATGGGGGGCTCCTACAATGAG.

A word on this clone: The read terminates 3 residues ahead of where the CDR3 ends, so the germline J gene completes it. This chain uses TRBV2 with TRBJ2-2, with D hard to call. V shed 2 bases and J shed 1 base, with 5 bases lying between them. Germline lookup yields CDR1 SNHLY and CDR2 FYNNEI. The CDR3 is 14 amino acids. CDR3 bases read: TGTGCCAGCAGTGAAACTCGGAACACCGGGGAG. Translating gives CASSETRNTGE. The whole CDR3 is CASSETRNTGELFF.

In terms of frequency, this clone is medium-sized (0.01 to 0.1%). The read terminates 3 residues ahead of where the CDR3 ends, so the germline J gene completes it. V gene TRBV29-1 combines with J gene TRBJ1-2, with 9 positions matching TRBD1. Germline V CDR1 and CDR2: SQVTM, ANQGSEA. The CDR3 covers 14 residues. With 6 bases clipped from V and 3 bases from J, the junction kept 8 bases outside the gene matches. Partial CDR3 DNA: TGCAGCGTACCCGGACAGGGGAAACACTATGGC. This gives the protein CSVPGQGKHYG. The whole CDR3 is CSVPGQGKHYGYTF. The entire variable domain, with the rest obtained from reference TRBV29-1 and TRBJ1-2, is as follows: SAVISQKPSRDICQRGTSLTIQCQVDSQVTMMFWYRQQPGQSLTLIATANQGSEATYESGFVIDKFPISRPNLTFSTLTVSNMSPEDSSIYLCSVPGQGKHYGYTFGSGTRLTVV.

About this clone: The read finishes 3 residues shy of the CDR3 end, and the germline J gene is used to complete it. The chain joins TRBV19 to TRBJ1-1, with 7 positions matching TRBD1. This CDR3 has 15 residues. From germline, CDR1 is LNHDA and CDR2 SQIVND (reference sequence). V was clipped by 8 bases and J by 0 bases; unmatched bases: 9. CDR3 bases read: TGTGCCAGTGAGCCCCGACAGGGACTGAACACTGAA. Protein: CASEPRQGLNTE. The complete CDR3 sequence is CASEPRQGLNTEAFF.

In regard to this clone: The read falls 3 residues short of the CDR3 end, and the missing part is taken from the germline J gene. The V and J genes are TRBV7-9 and TRBJ1-5, with 7 bases matching TRBD1. J lost 2 bases, V lost 5 bases, and 6 bases had no gene match. Per germline, CDR1 SEHNR and CDR2 FQNEAQ (reference sequence). The CDR3 extends over 15 amino acids. The CDR3 bases that were read are TGTGCCAGCAGCCCCGACAGGGTTGGCAATCAGCCC. Its translation: CASSPDRVGNQP. The entire CDR3 protein reads CASSPDRVGNQPQHF.

Concerning this clone itself: The read ends 3 residues before the CDR3 terminus; that terminus is restored from the germline J gene. V gene TRBV4-2 combines with J gene TRBJ2-3; D unresolved. CDR3 size: 16 residues. V was clipped by 0 bases and J by 0 bases, with 10 bases between them. CDR1 LGHNA and CDR2 YNFKEQ come from the germline V gene. The CDR3 spells CASSQDPGFSTDTQYF. The part of the CDR3 DNA that was read is TGTGCCAGCAGCCAAGATCCAGGTTTTAGCACAGATACG.

Turning to this clone: The CDR3 is cut off 3 residues early in the read; its end comes from the germline J gene. The chain joins TRBV6-2 or TRBV6-3 to TRBJ2-5; D possibly corresponds to TRBD2 (6 bases). Germline CDR1 and CDR2: MNHEY and SVGEGT. This CDR3 has 17 residues. Trimming took off 4 bases at V and 1 base at J, with 19 bases between the two ends. The CDR3 here is CASSFIITGTLQETQYF. The part of the CDR3 DNA that was read is TGTGCCAGCAGTTTCATTATTACCGGGACTCTCCAAGAGACC.